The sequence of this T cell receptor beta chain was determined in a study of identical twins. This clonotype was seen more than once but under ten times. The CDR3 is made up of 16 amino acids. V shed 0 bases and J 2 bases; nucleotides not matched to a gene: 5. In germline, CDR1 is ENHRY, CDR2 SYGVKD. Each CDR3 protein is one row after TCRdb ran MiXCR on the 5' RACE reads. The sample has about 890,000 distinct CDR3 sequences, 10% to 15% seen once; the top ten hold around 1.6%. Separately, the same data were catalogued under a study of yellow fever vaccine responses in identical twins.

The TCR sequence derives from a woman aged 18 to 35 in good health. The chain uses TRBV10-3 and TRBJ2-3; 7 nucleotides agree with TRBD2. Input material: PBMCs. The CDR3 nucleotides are TGTGCCATCAGTGAGTCCAGCGGGGCCCCCACAGATACGCAGTATTTT. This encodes CAISESSGAPTDTQYF.